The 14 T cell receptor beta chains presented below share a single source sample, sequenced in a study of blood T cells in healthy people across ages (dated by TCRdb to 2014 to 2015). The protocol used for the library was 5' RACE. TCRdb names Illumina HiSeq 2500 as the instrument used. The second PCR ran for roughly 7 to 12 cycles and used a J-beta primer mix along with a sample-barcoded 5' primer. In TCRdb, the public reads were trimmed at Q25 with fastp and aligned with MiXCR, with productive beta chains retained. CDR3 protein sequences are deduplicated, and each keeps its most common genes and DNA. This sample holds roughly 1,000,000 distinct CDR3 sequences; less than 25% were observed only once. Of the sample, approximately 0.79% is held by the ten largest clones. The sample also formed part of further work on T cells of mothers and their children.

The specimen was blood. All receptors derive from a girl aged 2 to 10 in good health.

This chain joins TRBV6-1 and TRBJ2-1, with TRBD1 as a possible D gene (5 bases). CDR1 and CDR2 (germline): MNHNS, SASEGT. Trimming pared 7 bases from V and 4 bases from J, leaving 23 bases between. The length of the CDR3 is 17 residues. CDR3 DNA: TGTGCCAGCACCGCTTCGCAGGACATTGTCAGGTACAATGAGCAGTTCTTC. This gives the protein CASTASQDIVRYNEQFF.

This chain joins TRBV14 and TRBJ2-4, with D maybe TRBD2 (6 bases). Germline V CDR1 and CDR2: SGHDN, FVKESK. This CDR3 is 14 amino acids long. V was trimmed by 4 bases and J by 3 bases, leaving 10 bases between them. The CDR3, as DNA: TGTGCCAGCAGCCCCGGGACTTTCAAAAACATTCAGTACTTC. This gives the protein CASSPGTFKNIQYF.

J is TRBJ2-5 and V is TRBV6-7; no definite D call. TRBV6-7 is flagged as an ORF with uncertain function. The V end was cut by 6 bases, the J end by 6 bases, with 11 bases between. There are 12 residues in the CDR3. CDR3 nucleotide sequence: TGTGCCAGCAGCCTCCGCCGAAAGACCCAGTACTTC. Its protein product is CASSLRRKTQYF.

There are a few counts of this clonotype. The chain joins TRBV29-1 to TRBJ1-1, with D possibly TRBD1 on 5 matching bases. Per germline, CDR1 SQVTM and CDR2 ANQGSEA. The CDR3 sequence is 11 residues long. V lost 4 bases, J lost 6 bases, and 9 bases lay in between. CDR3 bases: TGCAGCGTTGTTCGGGACGCTGAAGCTTTCTTT. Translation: CSVVRDAEAFF. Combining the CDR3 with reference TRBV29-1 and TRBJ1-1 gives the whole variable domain SAVISQKPSRDICQRGTSLTIQCQVDSQVTMMFWYRQQPGQSLTLIATANQGSEATYESGFVIDKFPISRPNLTFSTLTVSNMSPEDSSIYLCSVVRDAEAFFGQGTRLTVV.

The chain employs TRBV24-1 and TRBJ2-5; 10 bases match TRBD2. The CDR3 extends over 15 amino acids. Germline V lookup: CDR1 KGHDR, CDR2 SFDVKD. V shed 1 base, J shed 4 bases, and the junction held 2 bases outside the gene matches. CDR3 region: CATSDLAGGRETQYF. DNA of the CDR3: TGTGCCACCAGTGATTTAGCGGGGGGGCGAGAGACCCAGTACTTC.

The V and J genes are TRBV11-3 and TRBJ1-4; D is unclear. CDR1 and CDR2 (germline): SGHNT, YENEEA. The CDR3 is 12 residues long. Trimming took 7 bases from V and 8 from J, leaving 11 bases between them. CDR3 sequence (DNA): TGTGCCAGCATCGCCCGGCGGGAAAAACTGTTTTTT. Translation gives CASIARREKLFF. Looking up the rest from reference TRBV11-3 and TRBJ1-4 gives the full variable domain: EAGVVQSPRYKIIEKKQPVAFWCNPISGHNTLYWYLQNLGQGPELLIRYENEEAVDDSQLPKDRFSAERLKGVDSTLKIQPAELGDSAVYLCASIARREKLFFGSGTQLSVL.

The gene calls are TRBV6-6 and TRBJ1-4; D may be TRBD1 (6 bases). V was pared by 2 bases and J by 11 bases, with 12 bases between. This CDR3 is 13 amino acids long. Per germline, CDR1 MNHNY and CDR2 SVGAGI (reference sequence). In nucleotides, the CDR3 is TGTGCCAGCAGTTACCAGGACAGCATTAAACTGTTTTTT. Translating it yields CASSYQDSIKLFF.

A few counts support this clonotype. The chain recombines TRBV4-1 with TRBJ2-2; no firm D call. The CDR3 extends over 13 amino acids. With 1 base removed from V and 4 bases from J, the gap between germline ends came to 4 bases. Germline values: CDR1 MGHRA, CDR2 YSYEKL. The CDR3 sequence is CASSQGFTGELFF. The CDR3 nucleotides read TGCGCCAGCAGCCAAGGTTTCACCGGGGAGCTGTTTTTT.

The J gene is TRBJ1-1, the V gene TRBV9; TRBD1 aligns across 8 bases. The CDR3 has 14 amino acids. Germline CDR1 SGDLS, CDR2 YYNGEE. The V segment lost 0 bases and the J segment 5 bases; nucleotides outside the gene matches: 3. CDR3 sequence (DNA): TGTGCCAGCAGCGTAGGACAGGGGACAACTGAAGCTTTCTTT. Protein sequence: CASSVGQGTTEAFF.

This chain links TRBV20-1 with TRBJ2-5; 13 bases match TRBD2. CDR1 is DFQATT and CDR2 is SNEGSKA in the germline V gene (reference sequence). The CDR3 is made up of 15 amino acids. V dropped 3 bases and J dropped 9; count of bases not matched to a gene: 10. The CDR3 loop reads CSARAMGTSGMSQYF. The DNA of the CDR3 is TGCAGTGCTAGGGCGATGGGGACTAGCGGGATGTCCCAGTACTTC.

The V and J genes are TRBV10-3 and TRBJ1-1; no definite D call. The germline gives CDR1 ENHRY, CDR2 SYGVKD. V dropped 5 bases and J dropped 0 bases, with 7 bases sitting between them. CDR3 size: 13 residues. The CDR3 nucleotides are TGTGCCATCAGTAACGGCATGAACACTGAAGCTTTCTTT. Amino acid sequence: CAISNGMNTEAFF.

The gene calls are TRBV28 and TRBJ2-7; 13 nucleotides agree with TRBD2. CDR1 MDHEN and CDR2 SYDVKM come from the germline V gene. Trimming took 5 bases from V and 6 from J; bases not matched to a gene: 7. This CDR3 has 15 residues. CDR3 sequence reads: CASSTTSGRAGEQYF. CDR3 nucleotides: TGTGCCAGCAGTACAACTAGCGGGAGGGCCGGCGAGCAGTACTTC.

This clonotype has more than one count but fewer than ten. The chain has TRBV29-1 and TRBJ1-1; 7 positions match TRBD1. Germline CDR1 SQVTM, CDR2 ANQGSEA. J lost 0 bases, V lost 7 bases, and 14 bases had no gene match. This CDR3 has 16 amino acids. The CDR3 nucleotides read TGCAGCGCGCTCAGGGGGTCGGGGAGAGTGAACACTGAAGCTTTCTTT. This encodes CSALRGSGRVNTEAFF. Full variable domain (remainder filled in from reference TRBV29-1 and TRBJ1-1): SAVISQKPSRDICQRGTSLTIQCQVDSQVTMMFWYRQQPGQSLTLIATANQGSEATYESGFVIDKFPISRPNLTFSTLTVSNMSPEDSSIYLCSALRGSGRVNTEAFFGQGTRLTVV.

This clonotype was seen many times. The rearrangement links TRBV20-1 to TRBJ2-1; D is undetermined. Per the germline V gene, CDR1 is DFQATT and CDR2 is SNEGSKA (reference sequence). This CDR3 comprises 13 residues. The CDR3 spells CSARESSYNEQFF. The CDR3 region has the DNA TGCAGCGCCAGAGAGAGCTCCTACAATGAGCAGTTCTTC.